What follows are 18 T cell receptor beta chains derived from one specimen sequenced in a study of OX40 agonist ivuxolimab in advanced cancers. Using immunoSEQ multiplex PCR, the repertoire was profiled, and TCRdb retains in-frame clones only, with some absent. The repertoire consists of roughly 45,000 clones, with over 90% occurring once and the leading ten covering approximately 6.3%. This specimen consisted of CD4+ or CD8+ T cells sorted from blood, obtained in a trial of the OX40 agonist ivuxolimab. Receptors were obtained from an adult with an advanced solid tumor such as melanoma, head and neck, liver or kidney cancer.

The chain is built from TRBV5-4 and TRBJ1-5; D is perhaps TRBD1 (5 bases). Germline V gene data show CDR1 as SGHNT and CDR2 as YYREEE (reference sequence). The CDR3 length is 16 residues. V was cut by 2 bases and J by 2 bases, with 14 bases left in between. The CDR3 loop reads CASSFDGTGGNQPQHF. For the CDR3, the DNA is TGTGCCAGCAGCTTTGACGGGACCGGAGGCAATCAGCCCCAGCATTTT.

The chain carries TRBV7-2 and TRBJ2-2, with 9 nucleotides matching TRBD1. Germline assignment: CDR1 SGHTA and CDR2 FQGNSA. V was clipped by 5 bases and J by 9 bases; unmatched bases: 7. The CDR3 length is 14 residues. CDR3 amino acids: CASSLNRGPRELFF. DNA of the CDR3: TGTGCCAGCAGCCTAAACAGGGGGCCGAGGGAGCTGTTTTTT. Using reference TRBV7-2 and TRBJ2-2 for the parts outside the CDR3, the full variable domain is GAGVSQSPSNKVTEKGKDVELRCDPISGHTALYWYRQSLGQGLEFLIYFQGNSAPDKSGLPSDRFSAERTGGSVSTLTIQRTQQEDSAVYLCASSLNRGPRELFFGEGSRLTVL.

The CDR3: CASSQEFQVSYNEQFF. Written as DNA, the CDR3 is TGCGCCAGCAGCCAAGAGTTTCAGGTTTCCTACAATGAGCAGTTCTTC. The chain links TRBV4-1 to TRBJ2-1; D is unresolved. The CDR3 consists of 16 residues. Trimming removed 0 bases at V and 1 base at J, with 10 bases between. Germline V gene lookup returns CDR1 MGHRA and CDR2 YSYEKL.

The chain employs TRBV29-1 and TRBJ2-1; no definite D call. Germline V gives CDR1 SQVTM, CDR2 ANQGSEA. The CDR3 has 10 residues. Trimming removed 4 bases at V and 7 bases at J, with 5 bases between. The DNA for the CDR3 is TGCAGCGTTGGGTTGAATGAGCAGTTCTTC. Translated, it gives CSVGLNEQFF.

The chain recombines TRBV7-8 with TRBJ1-5; TRBD1 matches 7 bases. Germline assignment: CDR1 SGHVS and CDR2 FQNEAQ. The CDR3 covers 18 residues. Trimming at V came to 6 bases and at J to 0 bases, leaving 14 bases not matched to a gene. The DNA of the CDR3 is TGTGCCAGCAGTAATATGATCGGGACAGATTATAGCAATCAGCCCCAGCATTTT. It encodes CASSNMIGTDYSNQPQHF.

This sequence joins TRBV10-2 and TRBJ1-4; D remains ambiguous. The CDR3 is made up of 15 amino acids. The V end lost 2 bases, the J end lost 2 bases, and 9 bases lay between the germline ends. Germline values: CDR1 WSHSY, CDR2 SAAADI. In nucleotides, the CDR3 is TGCGCCAGCAGTGAGGTATTGGCTACTAATGAAAAACTGTTTTTT. This encodes CASSEVLATNEKLFF.

The rearrangement joins TRBV13 to TRBJ2-1, with TRBD2 matching 9 bases. J gave up 7 bases and V 7 bases, and 11 bases lay outside the gene matches. Germline V gives CDR1 PRHDT, CDR2 FYEKMQ (reference sequence). There are 15 residues in the CDR3. The CDR3 loop reads CASTERGAIPNEQFF. CDR3 coding DNA: TGTGCCAGCACCGAGCGGGGGGCGATTCCAAATGAGCAGTTCTTC.

J is TRBJ1-3 and V is TRBV13; 7 nucleotides line up with TRBD1. Per the germline V gene, CDR1 is PRHDT and CDR2 is FYEKMQ (reference sequence). This CDR3 is built from 23 residues. With V trimmed by 4 bases and J by 0 bases, 27 bases remained unmatched. The CDR3 spells CASSSISSPQTGFTEGSGNTIYF. The DNA of the CDR3 is TGTGCCAGCAGCTCCATTTCATCCCCCCAGACAGGGTTCACAGAAGGCTCTGGAAACACCATATATTTT.

The CDR3 bases are TGTGCCAGCAGCCAGGGACAGGGGGTCTACGAGCAGTACTTC. Translated, it gives CASSQGQGVYEQYF. The chain combines TRBV7-8 with TRBJ2-5; 11 bases match TRBD1. The DNA end favors TRBJ2-7, so the J call may be wrong. The CDR3 has 14 residues. Per germline, CDR1 SGHVS and CDR2 FQNEAQ.

The sample holds a few counts of this clone. This chain's CDR3 is CASSGSTGGNSPLHF. The CDR3 coding sequence is TGTGCCAGCAGTGGATCGACAGGGGGTAATTCACCCCTCCACTTT. The chain carries TRBV2 and TRBJ1-6, with TRBD1 matching 9 bases. Germline CDR1 and CDR2: SNHLY and FYNNEI. The CDR3 covers 15 residues. V was pared by 4 bases and J by 6 bases, with 4 bases of the junction left unmatched.

The chain couples TRBV28 to TRBJ2-5; TRBD1 aligns across 8 bases. The CDR3 spans 13 residues. Germline values: CDR1 MDHEN, CDR2 SYDVKM. With V trimmed by 6 bases and J by 3 bases, 3 bases remained unmatched. CDR3 amino acids: CASSPGQEETQYF. CDR3 DNA: TGTGCCAGCAGCCCGGGACAGGAAGAGACCCAGTACTTC.

The chain employs TRBV19 and TRBJ2-7; either TRBD1 or TRBD2 may supply D (5 bases each). The V gene's germline CDR1 is LNHDA and CDR2 SQIVND (reference sequence). V was trimmed by 1 base and J by 2 bases, leaving 9 bases between them. CDR3 size: 14 residues. CDR3 sequence reads: CASSIVGTPYEQYF. In DNA form, the CDR3 reads TGTGCCAGTAGTATAGTCGGGACGCCCTACGAGCAGTACTTC.

The chain has TRBV19 and TRBJ1-5; 7 nucleotides match TRBD1. The CDR3 spans 15 residues. Germline assignment: CDR1 LNHDA and CDR2 SQIVND (reference sequence). Trimming removed 0 bases from V and 4 bases from J; junction bases left unmatched: 3. CDR3 sequence reads: CASSIDPQGNQPQHF. CDR3 bases: TGTGCCAGTAGTATAGACCCACAGGGGAATCAGCCCCAGCATTTT. The full variable domain, its missing parts supplied by reference TRBV19 and TRBJ1-5, is DGGITQSPKYLFRKEGQNVTLSCEQNLNHDAMYWYRQDPGQGLRLIYYSQIVNDFQKGDIAEGYSVSREKKESFPLTVTSAQKNPTAFYLCASSIDPQGNQPQHFGDGTRLSIL.

V is TRBV15 and J is TRBJ1-6, with D perhaps matching TRBD1 (6 bases). V lost 0 bases and J 11 bases, leaving 14 bases between the germline ends. The germline V gene has CDR1 LNHNV and CDR2 YYDKDF (reference sequence). This CDR3 contains 15 residues. This CDR3 reads CATSREFLGGPPLHF. Here the CDR3 DNA reads TGTGCCACCAGCAGAGAGTTCCTAGGGGGGCCACCCCTCCACTTT.

Only a few counts were recorded for this clone. The CDR3 loop is CASSKGGQAYGYTF. Here the CDR3 DNA reads TGTGCCAGCAGCAAGGGGGGGCAGGCCTATGGCTACACCTTC. The chain links TRBV27 to TRBJ1-2; D possibly corresponds to TRBD1 (6 bases). The ends were cut back, 6 bases at V and 4 bases at J, with 15 bases in the middle. The V gene's germline CDR1 is MNHEY and CDR2 SMNVEV (reference sequence). The CDR3 has 14 residues.

This chain connects TRBV6-5 to TRBJ1-1, with a possible D match to TRBD1 (6 bases). Germline loops: CDR1 MNHEY, CDR2 SVGAGI. V lost 4 bases and J 7 bases, leaving 10 bases between the germline ends. This CDR3 comprises 12 residues. In DNA, the CDR3 is TGTGCCAGCAGTTCCGGGACATTTGAAGCTTTCTTT. Translation gives CASSSGTFEAFF.

This chain connects TRBV7-9 to TRBJ1-1, with D possibly matching TRBD1 (5 bases). The ends were cut back, 8 bases at V and 0 bases at J, with 13 bases in the middle. Germline V gene lookup returns CDR1 SEHNR and CDR2 FQNEAQ (reference sequence). CDR3 length equals 14 residues. The CDR3 nucleotides read TGTGCCAGCCCTAAGGACACAGTGAACACTGAAGCTTTCTTT. Translation: CASPKDTVNTEAFF.

V gene TRBV11-2 combines with J gene TRBJ2-5; D not resolved. The CDR3 loop spans 11 amino acids. V dropped 1 base and J dropped 5 bases, with 2 bases sitting between them. Looked up from germline, CDR1 is SGHAT and CDR2 is FQNNGV. CDR3 amino acids: CASSLGETQYF. CDR3 sequence (DNA): TGTGCCAGCAGCTTAGGCGAGACCCAGTACTTC.